The present T cell receptor beta chain was sequenced within a study of blood T cell repertoires in COVID-19. Study information: The United States, Italy and Spain supplied acute and convalescent COVID-19 samples. The cDNA or gDNA used as material had been derived from T cells, B-cell-depleted T cells, or PBMCs.

The CDR3 extends over 12 amino acids. The V gene's germline CDR1 is SEHNR and CDR2 FQNEAQ (reference sequence). Trimming shortened V by 3 bases and J by 1 base, and 3 bases separated the two germline ends. In the original processing: Scientists estimated how many nucleated cells there were by amplifying reference gene primers. Here immunoSEQ multiplex PCR was the method, and the copy in TCRdb shows in-frame clones only, minus some. The V and J calls and clone size come from that table; D and trimming were worked out from the DNA. The sample lists roughly 290,000 clones, nearly 90% occurring once. Sequenced input: PBMCs or T cells enriched from blood (not recorded which). The receptor's source is a young woman with acute COVID-19. The chain has TRBV7-9 and TRBJ1-1; D is uncertain. CDR3 sequence reads: CASSFGNTEAFF. CDR3 in DNA: TGTGCCAGCAGCTTCGGGAACACTGAAGCTTTCTTT.